This TCR beta chain was recorded in a study of T-cell reconstitution after alpha-beta-depleted transplantation in children. This CDR3 is 18 amino acids long. CDR1 is SGDLS, CDR2 YYNGEE, per germline. The junction had 10 bases not matched to a gene; V was cut back by 0 bases and J by 2 bases. Unique molecular identifiers were incorporated during preparation of the TCRbeta library. TCRdb independently ran MiXCR on the PCR reads; one entry per CDR3 protein. This table has approximately 520,000 distinct CDR3 sequences, less than 35% appearing once. This TCR was recovered from a human donor who donated a stem cell graft to a child with aplastic anemia. V is TRBV9 and J is TRBJ2-3; 9 positions match TRBD1. Source: PBMCs from the stem cell graft donor, taken from the stem cell graft. DNA for the CDR3: TGTGCCAGCAGCGTAGCAAGCCGGGCACAGGGGGCCACAGATACGCAGTATTTT. Translation gives CASSVASRAQGATDTQYF.